The 2 T cell receptor beta chains reported below all come from one sample, sequenced in a study of T cell responses to AZD1222 COVID-19 vaccine (dated by TCRdb to the early 2020s). The method was the immunoSEQ multiplex PCR assay. The immuneACCESS repertoire file appears here via TCRdb, limited to in-frame rearrangements. These files lack a portion of the clones; in checked studies, under half of the deficit traces to unresolved V genes, and the cause of the others is not known. This sample holds some 61,000 clones; over 75% were observed only once. In total, the top ten clones hold approximately 15% of the sample. This sample's time point label indicates: baseline before first vaccination. The starting material was peripheral blood, obtained on day 0 of AZD1222 vaccination. The receptors here all came from an adult in good health.

This clone came up once. The chain uses TRBV5-4 and TRBJ2-1; TRBD1 matches at 8 bases. The CDR3 spans 16 residues. Germline-derived CDR1 and CDR2 are SGHNT and YYREEE (reference sequence). V lost 4 bases, J lost 0 bases, and 6 bases stayed unmatched. CDR3 bases: TGTGCCAGCAGCGGGGGACAGGCCGACTCCTACAATGAGCAGTTCTTC. Encoded protein: CASSGGQADSYNEQFF.

V gene TRBV30 combines with J gene TRBJ2-5, with D perhaps matching TRBD2 (7 bases). The V gene's germline CDR1 is GTSNPN and CDR2 SVGIG (reference sequence). Trimming shortened V by 2 bases and J by 10 bases, and 11 bases separated the two germline ends. The CDR3 length is 11 residues. The CDR3 DNA sequence: TGTGCCTGGAGTTCAGGGGAGGGCCAGTACTTC. Its protein is CAWSSGEGQYF. The whole variable domain, remainder taken from reference TRBV30 and TRBJ2-5, is SQTIHQWPATLVQPVGSPLSLECTVEGTSNPNLYWYRQAAGRGLQLLFYSVGIGQISSEVPQNLSASRPQDRQFILSSKKLLLSDSGFYLCAWSSGEGQYFGPGTRLLVL.